This is a list of T cell receptor beta chains from one sample in a study of blood T cell repertoires in COVID-19. Profiled with immunoSEQ multiplex PCR; TCRdb holds only in-frame clones, not every one. The table shows about 410,000 clones, with around nine tenths occurring only once. The sequencing input was peripheral blood. These receptors were obtained from a middle-aged woman with COVID-19, enrolled during active disease. The CDR3 runs from the conserved cysteine through the conserved F or W. The D gene is left open where the match is weak. Clone sizes are given selectively: once, few, many, or a class where the clone is expanded.

d_gene | j_gene | abundance | v_gene | CDR3nt | CDR3aa
TRBD1 | TRBJ1-1 | few | TRBV7-2 | TGTGCCAGCAGCTTAGTTTCGGGACAGGGAGCCACTGAAGCTTTCTTT | CASSLVSGQGATEAFF
TRBD1 | TRBJ2-2 | NA | TRBV5-4 | TGTGCCAGCAGCCGCCCGGGACAGGGGTTTGGGGAGCTGTTTTTT | CASSRPGQGFGELFF
NA | TRBJ2-3 | NA | TRBV11-2 | TGTGCCAGCAGCCCCTCCTCCGGGGGTAGCGCGCAGTATTTT | CASSPSSGGSAQYF
TRBD1 | TRBJ1-2 | NA | TRBV7-8 | TGTGCCAGCAGCCACGGGACAGATTATGGCTACACCTTC | CASSHGTDYGYTF
NA | TRBJ2-5 | many | TRBV24-1 | TGTGCCACCAGTGATTCCCGGACAGACCAAGAGACCCAGTACTTC | CATSDSRTDQETQYF
NA | TRBJ2-7 | NA | TRBV6-5 | TGTGCCAGCAGTTACGGGGGGTCCGCGTCCTACGAGCAGTACTTC | CASSYGGSASYEQYF
NA | TRBJ1-4 | few | TRBV5-1 | TGCGCCAGCAGCTTGGAGGGGTCCCAGGCACTGTTTTTT | CASSLEGSQALFF
NA | TRBJ1-3 | NA | TRBV2 | TGTGCCAGCAGTGACGCCAGCTCTGGAAACACCATATATTTT | CASSDASSGNTIYF
TRBD1 | TRBJ2-7 | few | TRBV5-4 | TGTGCCAGCAGCTGGGGACAGGGGGCCTACGAGCAGTACTTC | CASSWGQGAYEQYF
NA | TRBJ1-5 | NA | TRBV4-3 | TGCGCCAGCAGCCAAGATGGGCAGGGGTTCCAGCCCCAGCATTTT | CASSQDGQGFQPQHF
NA | TRBJ1-6 | NA | TRBV28 | TGTGCCAGCAGCCAGGGGTTGGGGTCACCCCTCCACTTT | CASSQGLGSPLHF
NA | TRBJ1-4 | NA | TRBV27 | TGTGCCAGCAGGCCGACAGATGCAACTAATGAAAAACTGTTTTTT | CASRPTDATNEKLFF
NA | TRBJ2-1 | NA | TRBV18 | TGTGCCAGCTCACCACCGTCAGGGGTCCTCAATGAGCAGTTCTTC | CASSPPSGVLNEQFF
TRBD1 | TRBJ2-5 | NA | TRBV7-3 | TGTGCCAGCAGCGTTGACAGGGGGCGGGAGACCCAGTACTTC | CASSVDRGRETQYF
NA | TRBJ1-6 | NA | TRBV2 | TGTGCCAGCAGCAGACACCAGGGGTACAATTCACCCCTCCACTTT | CASSRHQGYNSPLHF
NA | TRBJ1-3 | NA | TRBV3-1/TRBV3-2 | TGTGCCAGCAGCCGCCCTGGGTCAGGGCCCGGAAACACCATATATTTT | CASSRPGSGPGNTIYF
NA | TRBJ2-7 | NA | TRBV28 | TGTGCCAGCAGCCTGACTAGCTCCTACGAGCAGTACTTC | CASSLTSSYEQYF
NA | TRBJ2-1 | few | TRBV12-3/TRBV12-4 | TGTGCCAGCAGTTTAATCCAGGGGCAGGGGCAGTTCTTC | CASSLIQGQGQFF
NA | TRBJ2-1 | NA | TRBV7-8 | TGTGCCAGCAGCTTGGGCCCAGACAATGAGCAGTTCTTC | CASSLGPDNEQFF
TRBD1 | TRBJ1-1 | once | TRBV9 | TGTGCCAGCAGCCCTGGGACAGGGGAAGCTTTCTTT | CASSPGTGEAFF
TRBD1 | TRBJ1-5 | NA | TRBV30 | TGTGCCTGGAGTGTAAAGGGACAGGGGGCAACTCAGCCCCAGCATTTT | CAWSVKGQGATQPQHF
NA | TRBJ2-7 | NA | TRBV28 | TGTGCCAGCAGACTCTTCCGGGACTTCCCGTCCTACGAGCAGTACTTC | CASRLFRDFPSYEQYF
NA | TRBJ2-5 | once | TRBV6-5 | TGTGCCAGCAGTTATGGGCAGGGACAAGAGACCCAGTACTTC | CASSYGQGQETQYF
TRBD2 | TRBJ2-2 | once | TRBV19 | TGTGCCAGTAGCGGACCGGAACTAGCGGGACAAAACGGGGAGCTGTTTTTT | CASSGPELAGQNGELFF
NA | TRBJ1-5 | NA | TRBV24-1 | TGTGCCACCAGTGATCGGGGTTCTCCCCAGCCCCAGCATTTT | CATSDRGSPQPQHF
NA | TRBJ2-7 | NA | TRBV7-2 | TGTGCCAGCAGCTTAGCGTCCCGAGCCGAGCAGTACTTC | CASSLASRAEQYF
NA | TRBJ2-7 | NA | TRBV25-1 | TGTGCCAGCAGTGAGCAAGGGGCGAGGTACGAGCAGTACTTC | CASSEQGARYEQYF
TRBD1 | TRBJ1-4 | NA | TRBV7-9 | TGTGCCAGCAGCCCGACGAACAGGGGGTCTAATGAAAAACTGTTTTTT | CASSPTNRGSNEKLFF
NA | TRBJ1-1 | few | TRBV21-1 | TGTGCCAGCAGCAGCGACAGGACAGGGCGTTTGACTTTTGAAGCTTTCTTT | CASSSDRTGRLTFEAFF
NA | TRBJ2-7 | NA | TRBV9 | TGTGCCAGCAGCGTAGACGGCTACGAGCAGTACTTC | CASSVDGYEQYF
TRBD2 | TRBJ2-1 | NA | TRBV4-3 | TGCGCCAGCAGATCGGGACTAGCTGGAAACAATGAGCAGTTCTTC | CASRSGLAGNNEQFF
NA | TRBJ1-5 | NA | TRBV28 | TGTGCCAGCAGTTTATTGACGACAGGTCGGGGTCAGCCCCAGCATTTT | CASSLLTTGRGQPQHF
NA | TRBJ2-2 | NA | TRBV2 | TGTGCCAGCAGGCAGGGTGGCACCGGGGAGCTGTTTTTT | CASRQGGTGELFF
TRBD1 | TRBJ1-4 | once | TRBV4-2 | TGTGCCAGCAGCCAAGAGGGGGACAGGGATCTGTTTTTT | CASSQEGDRDLFF
TRBD2 | TRBJ2-7 | once | TRBV5-4 | TGTGCCAGCAGCTTGCGTAGCGGGGGGCTGGACGAGCAGTACTTC | CASSLRSGGLDEQYF
NA | TRBJ1-1 | NA | TRBV5-4 | TGTGCCAGCACCCAGGGGATGGACCACATCAACACTGAAGCTTTCTTT | CASTQGMDHINTEAFF
NA | TRBJ2-3 | NA | TRBV5-5 | TGTGCCAGCAGCTCTGGACTTTCCACAGATACGCAGTATTTT | CASSSGLSTDTQYF
NA | TRBJ2-1 | NA | TRBV13 | TGTGCCAGCAGCTTACCGGGACTCCCTTACAATGAGCAGTTCTTC | CASSLPGLPYNEQFF
NA | TRBJ2-3 | NA | TRBV28 | TGTGCCAGCAGCCGTGGGACCAGGGGATTTCGCACAGATACGCAGTATTTT | CASSRGTRGFRTDTQYF
NA | TRBJ1-5 | NA | TRBV7-6 | TGTGCCAGCAGCTTAGGCAGGGAAGATCTTTATAGCAATCAGCCCCAGCATTTT | CASSLGREDLYSNQPQHF
NA | TRBJ2-3 | NA | TRBV9 | TGTGCCAGCAGCCCCCGGACTCAGACAGATACGCAGTATTTT | CASSPRTQTDTQYF
NA | TRBJ1-5 | NA | TRBV19 | TGTGCCAGTAGTATGTCTCATGAGTATAGCAATCAGCCCCAGCATTTT | CASSMSHEYSNQPQHF
NA | TRBJ2-7 | NA | TRBV11-2 | TGTGCCAGCAGCTTCCCCGGGACAAACTACGAGCAGTACTTC | CASSFPGTNYEQYF
NA | TRBJ1-5 | NA | TRBV19 | TGTGCCAGTAGTTACCAGGCTAGCAATCAGCCCCAGCATTTT | CASSYQASNQPQHF
NA | TRBJ2-5 | NA | TRBV5-8 | TGTGCCAGCAGCTTGGCTAGCCCTTCGAAGGGGGCCCAGTACTTC | CASSLASPSKGAQYF
NA | TRBJ1-5 | NA | TRBV6-5 | TGTGCCTGCAACAGGGCCTCGGGCAATCAGCCCCAGCATTTT | CACNRASGNQPQHF
TRBD1 | TRBJ1-2 | NA | TRBV9 | TGTGCCAGCAGCGTAGCTGACAGGGGTGGCGGCTACACCTTC | CASSVADRGGGYTF
NA | TRBJ1-5 | few | TRBV30 | TGTGCCTGGAGTGTAGGAGGAGATCAGCCCCAGCATTTT | CAWSVGGDQPQHF
TRBD2 | TRBJ2-1 | NA | TRBV6-4 | TGTGCCAGCAGACGGTACGGCGGGAGAGCAGATGAGCAGTTCTTC | CASRRYGGRADEQFF
NA | TRBJ1-1 | once | TRBV3-1/TRBV3-2 | TGTGCCAGCAGCCGCGATGGGGGGGACACTGAAGCTTTCTTT | CASSRDGGDTEAFF
NA | TRBJ1-5 | few | TRBV12-3/TRBV12-4 | TGTGCCAGCAGTCCAAATGCCGTGAGGCCCCAGCATTTT | CASSPNAVRPQHF
NA | TRBJ2-6 | NA | TRBV4-3 | TGCGCCAGCAGCCAAGAAGGAACCGGGGGGGCCAACGTCCTGACTTTC | CASSQEGTGGANVLTF
TRBD1 | TRBJ2-2 | once | TRBV9 | TGTGCCAGCACCCAAACAGGGGGGCCGAACACCGGGGAGCTGTTTTTT | CASTQTGGPNTGELFF
NA | TRBJ1-6 | NA | TRBV4-3 | TGCGCCAGCAGCCGGAGCCGAAATTCACCCCTCCACTTT | CASSRSRNSPLHF
TRBD1 | TRBJ1-4 | NA | TRBV7-9 | TGTGCCAGCAGCTTAATCAGGACAGGATGGTCTAATGAAAAACTGTTTTTT | CASSLIRTGWSNEKLFF
NA | TRBJ1-3 | NA | TRBV28 | TGTGCCAGCAGTTTATCATTCTCTGGAAACACCATATATTTT | CASSLSFSGNTIYF
NA | TRBJ1-6 | NA | TRBV7-2 | TGTGCCAGCAGCTTAGATGGAGGAGGAGGGAGGTATAATTCACCCCTCCACTTT | CASSLDGGGGRYNSPLHF
TRBD2 | TRBJ2-2 | NA | TRBV10-3 | TGTGCCATCAACTCGGGACTAGCGGGACCCCGCACCGGGGAGCTGTTTTTT | CAINSGLAGPRTGELFF
NA | TRBJ2-7 | NA | TRBV9 | TGTGCCAGCAGCTCAGACAATTCCTACGAGCAGTACTTC | CASSSDNSYEQYF
NA | TRBJ2-6 | NA | TRBV5-5 | TGTGCCAGCAGCTTGGTGTGGGCCGGAAGGGGCTCTGGGGCCAACGTCCTGACTTTC | CASSLVWAGRGSGANVLTF